This T cell receptor (beta chain) was captured in a study of early T cells in non-severe SARS-CoV-2 infection. As for the study in general: Chains stayed unpaired after sequencing of bulk RNA from unsorted whole blood. Points from the study as a whole: The matching step, a VDJdb search, favored anti-spike CD8 responses and missed private and CD4 specificities.

This CDR3 has 16 amino acids. Germline V gene data show CDR1 as MNHEY and CDR2 as SVGEGT. V lost 0 bases and J lost 5; bases outside the gene matches: 7. This clonotype was seen a few times. Its target is unknown. Unique molecular identifiers (one per individual cDNA molecule) were attached. TCRdb recomputed calls from the 5' RACE reads with MiXCR, one row per CDR3 protein. The data show more than 45,000 distinct CDR3 sequences, with around an eighth seen just once and approximately 4.8% held by the top ten. The TCR comes from an adult who was a healthcare worker with PCR-confirmed SARS-CoV-2 infection or an uninfected control (not recorded which). Sample: whole blood. The chain employs TRBV6-2 or TRBV6-3 and TRBJ2-3; 8 bases are a match to TRBD1. The DNA for the CDR3 is TGTGCCAGCAGTTACTCGGGGACAGGTCAAGAAGATACGCAGTATTTT. Encoded protein: CASSYSGTGQEDTQYF.